This TCR beta chain was obtained from a study of early T cells in non-severe SARS-CoV-2 infection. For the study at large: Bulk RNA taken from unsorted whole blood was sequenced, leaving chains unpaired. General study points: Sequences matched to VDJdb favored anti-spike CD8 responses, while private and CD4 specificities were missed.

In the library, individual cDNA molecules carried attached unique molecular identifiers. TCRdb re-called the 5' RACE reads through MiXCR, storing one row per CDR3 protein. The data show under 65,000 distinct CDR3 sequences, with around 14% seen just once and approximately 9.4% held by the top ten. This clonotype occurred a few times. Its antigen is still unknown. V was pared by 5 bases and J by 3 bases, with 6 bases of the junction left unmatched. Germline CDR1 is SGHTA and CDR2 is FQGNSA. This CDR3 contains 15 residues. V gene TRBV7-2 combines with J gene TRBJ2-2; 7 bases are a match to TRBD1. The receptor comes from an adult who was a healthcare worker with PCR-confirmed SARS-CoV-2 infection or an uninfected control (not recorded which). Sequencing used whole blood, obtained at baseline. The CDR3 sequence: CASSRRQGDTGELFF. DNA for the CDR3: TGTGCCAGCAGCAGACGACAGGGTGACACCGGGGAGCTGTTTTTT.